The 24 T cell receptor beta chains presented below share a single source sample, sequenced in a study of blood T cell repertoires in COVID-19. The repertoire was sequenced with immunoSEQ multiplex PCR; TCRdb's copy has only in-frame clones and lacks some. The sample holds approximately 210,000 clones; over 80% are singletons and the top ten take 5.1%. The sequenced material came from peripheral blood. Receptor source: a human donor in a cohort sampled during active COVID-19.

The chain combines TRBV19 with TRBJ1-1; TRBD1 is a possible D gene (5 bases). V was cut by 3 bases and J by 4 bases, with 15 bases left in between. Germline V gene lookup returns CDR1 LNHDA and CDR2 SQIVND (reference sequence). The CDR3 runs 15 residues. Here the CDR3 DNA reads TGTGCCAGTAGTATGCTGGACCCGGGGGGCACTGAAGCTTTCTTT. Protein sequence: CASSMLDPGGTEAFF. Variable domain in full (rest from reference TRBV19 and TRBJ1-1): DGGITQSPKYLFRKEGQNVTLSCEQNLNHDAMYWYRQDPGQGLRLIYYSQIVNDFQKGDIAEGYSVSREKKESFPLTVTSAQKNPTAFYLCASSMLDPGGTEAFFGQGTRLTVV.

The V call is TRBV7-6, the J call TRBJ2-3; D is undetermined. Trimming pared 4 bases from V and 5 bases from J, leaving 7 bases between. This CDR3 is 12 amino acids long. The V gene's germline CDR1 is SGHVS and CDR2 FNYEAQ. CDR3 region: CASSWPGDTQYF. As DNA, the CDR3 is TGTGCCAGCAGCTGGCCGGGAGATACGCAGTATTTT.

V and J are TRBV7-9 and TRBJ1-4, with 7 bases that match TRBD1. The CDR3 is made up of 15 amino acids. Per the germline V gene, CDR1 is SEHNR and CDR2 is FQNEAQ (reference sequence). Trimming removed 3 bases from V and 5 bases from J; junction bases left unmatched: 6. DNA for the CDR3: TGTGCCAGCAGCTTTGGGTCAGGGGGAAATGAAAAACTGTTTTTT. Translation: CASSFGSGGNEKLFF.

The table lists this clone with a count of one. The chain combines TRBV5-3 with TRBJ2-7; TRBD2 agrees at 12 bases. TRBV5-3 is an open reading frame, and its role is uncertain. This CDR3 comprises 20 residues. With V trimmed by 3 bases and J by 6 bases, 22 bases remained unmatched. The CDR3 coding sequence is TGTGCCAGAAGCTGCCACTCGAGACTAGCGGGAGTCCGATCGGGGAGCGAGCAGTACTTC. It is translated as CARSCHSRLAGVRSGSEQYF.

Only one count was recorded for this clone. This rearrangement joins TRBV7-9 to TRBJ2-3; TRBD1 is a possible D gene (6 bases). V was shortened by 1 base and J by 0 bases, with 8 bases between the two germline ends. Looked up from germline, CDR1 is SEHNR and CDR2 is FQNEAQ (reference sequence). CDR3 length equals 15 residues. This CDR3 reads CASSLEQGSTDTQYF. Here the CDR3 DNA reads TGTGCCAGCAGCTTAGAACAGGGAAGCACAGATACGCAGTATTTT.

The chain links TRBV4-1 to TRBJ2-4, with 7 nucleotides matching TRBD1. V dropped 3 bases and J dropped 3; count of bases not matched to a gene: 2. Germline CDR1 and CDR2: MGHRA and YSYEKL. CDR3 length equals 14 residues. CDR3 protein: CASSQRDSKNIQYF. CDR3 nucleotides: TGCGCCAGCAGCCAGAGGGACAGCAAAAACATTCAGTACTTC.

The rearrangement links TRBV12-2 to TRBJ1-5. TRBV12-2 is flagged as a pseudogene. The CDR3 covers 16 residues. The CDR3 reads CASRPPRGGANQPQHF. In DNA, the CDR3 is TGTGCAAGTCGCCCCCCCCGGGGAGGGGCAAATCAGCCCCAGCATTTT.

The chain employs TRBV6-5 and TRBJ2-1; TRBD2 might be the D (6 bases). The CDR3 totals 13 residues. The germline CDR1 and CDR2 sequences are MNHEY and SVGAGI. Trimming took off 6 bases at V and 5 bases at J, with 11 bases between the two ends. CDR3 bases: TGTGCCAGCAGGCTGGGACTCAACAATGAGCAGTTCTTC. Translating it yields CASRLGLNNEQFF.

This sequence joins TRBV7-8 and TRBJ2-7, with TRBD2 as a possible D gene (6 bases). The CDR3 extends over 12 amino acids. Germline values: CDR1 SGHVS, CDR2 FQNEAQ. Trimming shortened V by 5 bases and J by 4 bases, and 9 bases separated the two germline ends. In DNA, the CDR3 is TGTGCCAGCAGCCTACTAGCTTACGAGCAGTACTTC. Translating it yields CASSLLAYEQYF.

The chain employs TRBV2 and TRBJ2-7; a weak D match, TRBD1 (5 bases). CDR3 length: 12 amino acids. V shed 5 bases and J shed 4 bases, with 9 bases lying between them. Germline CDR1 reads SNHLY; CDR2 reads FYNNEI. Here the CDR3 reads CASSTQGYEQYF. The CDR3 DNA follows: TGTGCCAGCAGTACCCAGGGTTACGAGCAGTACTTC.

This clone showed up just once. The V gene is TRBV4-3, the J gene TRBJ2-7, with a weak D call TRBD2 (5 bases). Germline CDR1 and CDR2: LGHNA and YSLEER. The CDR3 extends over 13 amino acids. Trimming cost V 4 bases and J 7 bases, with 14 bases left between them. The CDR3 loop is CASSLYRAGEQYF. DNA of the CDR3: TGCGCCAGCAGCCTCTATCGCGCGGGTGAGCAGTACTTC.

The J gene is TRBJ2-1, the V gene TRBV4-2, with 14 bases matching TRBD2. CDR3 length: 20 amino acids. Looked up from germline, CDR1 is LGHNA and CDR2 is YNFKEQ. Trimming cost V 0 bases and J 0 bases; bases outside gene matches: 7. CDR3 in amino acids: CASSQDLGTSGSGSYNEQFF. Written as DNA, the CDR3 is TGTGCCAGCAGCCAAGATCTTGGGACTAGCGGGAGCGGCTCCTACAATGAGCAGTTCTTC.

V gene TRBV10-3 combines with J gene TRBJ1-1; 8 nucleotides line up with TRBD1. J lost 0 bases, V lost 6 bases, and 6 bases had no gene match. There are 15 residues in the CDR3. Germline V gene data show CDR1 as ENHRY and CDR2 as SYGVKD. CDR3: CAIRDRDKVNTEAFF. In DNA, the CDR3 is TGTGCCATCAGGGACAGGGATAAGGTGAACACTGAAGCTTTCTTT.

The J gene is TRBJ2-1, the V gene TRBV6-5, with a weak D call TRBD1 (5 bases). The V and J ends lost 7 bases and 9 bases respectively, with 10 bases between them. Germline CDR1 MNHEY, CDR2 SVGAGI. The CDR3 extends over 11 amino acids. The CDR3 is CASKGSGEQFF. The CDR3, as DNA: TGTGCCAGCAAGGGGTCGGGTGAGCAGTTCTTC.

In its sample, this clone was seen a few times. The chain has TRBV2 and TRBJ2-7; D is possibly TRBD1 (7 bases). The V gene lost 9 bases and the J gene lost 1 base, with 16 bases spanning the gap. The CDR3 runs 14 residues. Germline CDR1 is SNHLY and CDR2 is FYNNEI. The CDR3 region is CASEGGQRSYEQYF. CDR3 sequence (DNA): TGTGCCAGTGAGGGGGGACAGCGTTCCTACGAGCAGTACTTC.

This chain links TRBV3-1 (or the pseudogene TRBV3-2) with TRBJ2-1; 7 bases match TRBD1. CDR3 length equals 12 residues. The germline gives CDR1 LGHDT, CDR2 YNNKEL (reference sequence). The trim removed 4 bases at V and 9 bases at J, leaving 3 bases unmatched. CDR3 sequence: CASSPSGGEQFF. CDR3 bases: TGTGCCAGCAGCCCCTCAGGGGGTGAGCAGTTCTTC.

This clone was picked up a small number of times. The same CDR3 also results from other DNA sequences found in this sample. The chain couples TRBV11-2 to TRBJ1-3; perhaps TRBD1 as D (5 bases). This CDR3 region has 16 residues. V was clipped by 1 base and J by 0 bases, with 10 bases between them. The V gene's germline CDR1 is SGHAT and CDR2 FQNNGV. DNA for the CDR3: TGTGCCAGCAGCTTAGGCGGGACTTTCTCTGGAAACACCATATATTTT. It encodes CASSLGGTFSGNTIYF.

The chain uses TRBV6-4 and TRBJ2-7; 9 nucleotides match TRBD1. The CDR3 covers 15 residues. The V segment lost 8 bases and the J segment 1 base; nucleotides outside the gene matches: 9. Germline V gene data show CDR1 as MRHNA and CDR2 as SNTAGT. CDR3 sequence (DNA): TGTGCCAGCGCCCGAACCGGGACAGGGTCCTACGAGCAGTACTTC. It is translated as CASARTGTGSYEQYF.

For the CDR3, the DNA is TGTGCCAGCAGCCGAACTAGCGGCCCGTACAATGAGCAGTTCTTC. It codes for CASSRTSGPYNEQFF. The chain uses TRBV9 and TRBJ2-1, with TRBD2 matching over 8 bases. CDR1 and CDR2 (germline): SGDLS, YYNGEE. V lost 4 bases, J lost 4 bases, and 7 bases stayed unmatched. CDR3 size: 15 residues.

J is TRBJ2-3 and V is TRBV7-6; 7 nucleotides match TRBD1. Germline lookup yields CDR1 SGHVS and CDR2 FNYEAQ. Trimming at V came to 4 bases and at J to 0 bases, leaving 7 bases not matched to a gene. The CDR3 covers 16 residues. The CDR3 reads CASSSRQGSSTDTQYF. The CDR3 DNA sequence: TGTGCCAGCAGCTCGAGACAGGGATCTAGCACAGATACGCAGTATTTT. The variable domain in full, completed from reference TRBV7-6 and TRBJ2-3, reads GAGVSQSPRYKVTKRGQDVALRCDPISGHVSLYWYRQALGQGPEFLTYFNYEAQQDKSGLPNDRFSAERPEGSISTLTIQRTEQRDSAMYRCASSSRQGSSTDTQYFGPGTRLTVL.

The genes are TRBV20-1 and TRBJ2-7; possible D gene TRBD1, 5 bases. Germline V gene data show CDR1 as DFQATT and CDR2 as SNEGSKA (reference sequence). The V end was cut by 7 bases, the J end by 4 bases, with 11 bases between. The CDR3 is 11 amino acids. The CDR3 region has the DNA TGCAGTGGTAAAAGACAGTACGAGCAGTACTTC. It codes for CSGKRQYEQYF.

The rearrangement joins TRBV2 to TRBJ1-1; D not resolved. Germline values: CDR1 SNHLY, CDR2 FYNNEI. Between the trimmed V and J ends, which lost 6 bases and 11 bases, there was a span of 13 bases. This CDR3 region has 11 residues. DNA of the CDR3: TGTGCCAGCAGGAGCGGAGGGTCGGCTTTCTTT. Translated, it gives CASRSGGSAFF.

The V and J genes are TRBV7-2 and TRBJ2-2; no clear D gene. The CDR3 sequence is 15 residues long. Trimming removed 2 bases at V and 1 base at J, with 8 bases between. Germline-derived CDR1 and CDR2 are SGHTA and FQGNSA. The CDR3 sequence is CASSLNAGNTGELFF. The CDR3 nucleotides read TGTGCCAGCAGCTTAAACGCAGGGAACACCGGGGAGCTGTTTTTT.

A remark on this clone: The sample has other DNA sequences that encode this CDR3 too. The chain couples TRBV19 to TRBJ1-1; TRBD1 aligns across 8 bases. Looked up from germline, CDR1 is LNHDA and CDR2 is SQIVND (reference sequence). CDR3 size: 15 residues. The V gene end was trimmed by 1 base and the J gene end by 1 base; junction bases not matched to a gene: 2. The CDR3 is CASSIGQGKNTEAFF. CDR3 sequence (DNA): TGTGCCAGTAGTATAGGACAGGGGAAGAACACTGAAGCTTTCTTT.